This record concerns one TCR beta chain sequence. This specimen belongs to a study of blood T cell repertoires in COVID-19. V dropped 6 bases and J dropped 3 bases, with 12 bases sitting between them. Germline V lookup: CDR1 KGHSH, CDR2 LQKENI. CDR3 length: 15 residues. Data came from immunoSEQ multiplex PCR; TCRdb stores just in-frame clones and leaves some out. This repertoire shows 150,000 to 200,000 clones, roughly 83% found once; its top ten account for around 13%. This clonotype was obtained from a woman aged 60-75 years who had recovered from COVID-19. This rearrangement joins TRBV18 to TRBJ2-6, with D possibly being TRBD2 (5 bases). Input material: PBMCs or T cells enriched from blood (not recorded which). This chain's CDR3 is CASSPPGYGANVLTF. The CDR3 DNA sequence: TGTGCCAGCTCTCCGCCGGGGTATGGGGCCAACGTCCTGACTTTC.